This is a list of T cell receptor beta chains from one sample in a study of Ad26.COV2.S vaccination and SARS-CoV-2 variants. Repertoires were generated with immunoSEQ multiplex PCR, while TCRdb's copy carries only in-frame clones and drops some. Here the sample spans 150,000 to 200,000 clones, approximately 88% being singletons. Sequences were derived from peripheral blood, sampled after recovery from COVID-19. The source is a human donor who had recovered from COVID-19. Each CDR3 is given with its conserved first and last residue. The D gene is left open where the match is weak. Rows give clone size only sometimes, using once, few, many, or a class for an expanded clone.

V gene	D gene	CDR3 length	J gene	clone size	CDR3 DNA	CDR3 protein
TRBV21-1	-	16	TRBJ1-3	-	TGTGCCAGCACCCCAAAGACAGGTACCTCTGGAAACACCATATATTTT	CASTPKTGTSGNTIYF
TRBV15	-	15	TRBJ2-1	-	TGTGCCACCAGCAGAGCTGGCAGGGGTTGGAATGAGCAGTTCTTC	CATSRAGRGWNEQFF
TRBV6-1	TRBD2	17	TRBJ2-1	-	TGTGCCAGCAGTGAGGAAAGGCTAGCGGGTTTCTACAATGAGCAGTTCTTC	CASSEERLAGFYNEQFF
TRBV15	-	13	TRBJ2-3	-	TGTGCCACCAGCGGATTTGATGGGGATACGCAGTATTTT	CATSGFDGDTQYF
TRBV25-1	-	16	TRBJ2-3	-	TGTGCCAGCAGTGGGTCCGGGGGCGGTGACACAGATACGCAGTATTTT	CASSGSGGGDTDTQYF
TRBV5-6	-	17	TRBJ2-1	-	TGTGCCAGCAGCTTCAACGACGGGACCTTCTCCTACAATGAGCAGTTCTTC	CASSFNDGTFSYNEQFF
TRBV14	TRBD1	14	TRBJ2-7	-	TGTGCCAGCAGCTTCGGACAGGGGGCGAACGAGCAGTACTTC	CASSFGQGANEQYF
TRBV6-5	-	12	TRBJ1-6	-	TGTGCCAGCAGTCCGGGGGTTTCACCCCTCCACTTT	CASSPGVSPLHF
TRBV2	-	14	TRBJ1-6	few	TGTGCCAGGAAAACAGGGAGATATAATTCACCCCTCCACTTT	CARKTGRYNSPLHF
TRBV10-3	TRBD2	14	TRBJ2-3	-	TGTGCCATCAGTGAGACTAGCGTCACAGATACGCAGTATTTT	CAISETSVTDTQYF
TRBV27	-	12	TRBJ2-3	-	TGTGCCAGCAGTATAACGGGAGATACGCAGTATTTT	CASSITGDTQYF
TRBV11-3	TRBD2	15	TRBJ2-1	-	TGTGCCAGCAGCTTGACTAGCAGCCCCAATAATGAGCAGTTCTTC	CASSLTSSPNNEQFF
TRBV7-8	TRBD2	15	TRBJ2-2	-	TGTGCCAGCAGCCGGACTAGTCGTAAAGACGGGGAGCTGTTTTTT	CASSRTSRKDGELFF
TRBV10-3	-	13	TRBJ1-5	-	TGTGCCATTCGTGGGGGCCTCAATCAGCCCCAGCATTTT	CAIRGGLNQPQHF
TRBV3-1/TRBV3-2	-	10	TRBJ2-5	-	TGTGCCAGCAGAGCGGAGACCCAGTACTTC	CASRAETQYF
TRBV4-1	-	15	TRBJ1-5	-	TGCGCCAGCAGCCAAGATTTGACCCCCGGTCAGCCCCAGCATTTT	CASSQDLTPGQPQHF
TRBV11-1	-	14	TRBJ2-7	-	TGTGCCAGCAGCCCAGACAGGTCAATCGGCGAGCAGTACTTC	CASSPDRSIGEQYF
TRBV6-5	-	15	TRBJ2-6	-	TGTGCCAGCAGTTGGGGGGCGCAAGGGGCCAACGTCCTGACTTTC	CASSWGAQGANVLTF
TRBV12-3/TRBV12-4	-	13	TRBJ2-3	-	TGTGCCAGCGAGACGAGGGACACAGATACGCAGTATTTT	CASETRDTDTQYF
TRBV4-1	-	13	TRBJ2-5	-	TGCGCCAGCAGCCAAGGGATTCAAGAGACCCAGTACTTC	CASSQGIQETQYF
TRBV3-1/TRBV3-2	TRBD2	15	TRBJ2-4	-	TGTGCCAGCAGCCAGGGCCTTACGAGGACTAGCGGGGAGTACTTC	CASSQGLTRTSGEYF
TRBV19	-	13	TRBJ2-7	-	TGTGCCAGTAGTATAGGCTTCAACTACGAGCAGTACTTC	CASSIGFNYEQYF
TRBV11-3	-	13	TRBJ2-5	-	TGTGCCAGCAGCTTAAATCGGGTGGAGACCCAGTACTTC	CASSLNRVETQYF
TRBV6-1	-	15	TRBJ2-1	-	TGTGCCAGCAGTGACAGGCTAGGACTCTTTAATGAGCAGTTCTTC	CASSDRLGLFNEQFF
TRBV12-3/TRBV12-4	-	13	TRBJ2-1	-	TGTGCCAGCAGTTTAGTGGCCTACAATGAGCAGTTCTTC	CASSLVAYNEQFF
TRBV30	TRBD2	14	TRBJ2-1	-	TGTGCCTGGGGCAAGCGGGGGCTATACAATGAGCAGTTCTTC	CAWGKRGLYNEQFF
TRBV6-2/TRBV6-3	-	13	TRBJ2-7	-	TGTGCCAGCAGTACTAACAGGGCCTACGAGCAGTACTTC	CASSTNRAYEQYF
TRBV28	-	15	TRBJ1-5	-	TGTGCCAGCAGTAAAGCCAGCCCGAAGAATCAGCCCCAGCATTTT	CASSKASPKNQPQHF
TRBV18	-	16	TRBJ2-6	-	TGTGCCAGCTCACCCTGGGAGGGGGCCCGTGACAACGTCCTGACTTTC	CASSPWEGARDNVLTF
TRBV6-1	TRBD1	14	TRBJ1-2	few	TGTGCCAGCAGTGAACAGGGGGCAGACTATGGCTACACCTTC	CASSEQGADYGYTF
TRBV7-6	TRBD1	15	TRBJ2-7	-	TGTGCCAGCAGCTATTCAGGGGGTAGCTCCTACGAGCAGTACTTC	CASSYSGGSSYEQYF
TRBV2	-	14	TRBJ2-5	-	TGTGCCAGCAGTGAACTACTAGCCGGGGAGACCCAGTACTTC	CASSELLAGETQYF
TRBV30	-	14	TRBJ2-5	-	TGTGCCTGGAGTGTAGGGGGGCTCCAAGAGACCCAGTACTTC	CAWSVGGLQETQYF
TRBV14	-	15	TRBJ2-7	-	TGTGCCAGCAGCGGGGGAGCAGGAACTTCCTACGAGCAGTACTTC	CASSGGAGTSYEQYF
TRBV4-1	-	15	TRBJ1-4	few	TGCGCCAGCAGCCAATACACACCAACTAATGAAAAACTGTTTTTT	CASSQYTPTNEKLFF
TRBV2	-	15	TRBJ1-1	-	TGTGCCAGGGGTGTCTCGACAGCGCTGAACACTGAAGCTTTCTTT	CARGVSTALNTEAFF
TRBV7-9	-	12	TRBJ1-2	few	TGTGCCAGCAGCTCAGCGGAAAAGGGCTACACCTTC	CASSSAEKGYTF
TRBV5-1	TRBD1	14	TRBJ1-2	-	TGCGCCAGCAGAATTGGGCAGGGGGACTATGGCTACACCTTC	CASRIGQGDYGYTF
TRBV7-3	-	12	TRBJ2-1	-	TGTGCCAGCAGCCCTGGGAACAATGAGCAGTTCTTC	CASSPGNNEQFF
TRBV4-1	-	16	TRBJ1-6	few	TGCGCCAGCAGCCAAGTTTTCTACCCAGGGGTTTCACCCCTCCACTTT	CASSQVFYPGVSPLHF
TRBV15	-	16	TRBJ2-1	-	TGTGCCACCAGCAGACCAGACTTTGGCTCCTACAATGAGCAGTTCTTC	CATSRPDFGSYNEQFF
TRBV9	TRBD2	14	TRBJ2-1	-	TGTGCCAGCAGCGTACCCGGCGCGGGGGATGAGCAGTTCTTC	CASSVPGAGDEQFF
TRBV28	-	15	TRBJ1-4	-	TGTGCCAGCAGTCCCTTGGACCGTTCCAATGAAAAACTGTTTTTT	CASSPLDRSNEKLFF
TRBV5-1	-	13	TRBJ1-2	few	TGCGCCAGCAGCTTGGCGGGGTCGGAAGTGAACACCTTC	CASSLAGSEVNTF
TRBV5-6	-	16	TRBJ2-1	once	TGTGCCAGCAGCCCCATTGTGGGGGCCTTATACAATGAGCAGTTCTTC	CASSPIVGALYNEQFF
TRBV29-1	TRBD1	11	TRBJ1-2	-	TGCAGCGCCCGGACAGGGCGAGGTGACACCTTC	CSARTGRGDTF
TRBV13	-	15	TRBJ1-2	few	TGTGCCAGCAGCTTAGGCCCGGGGGGCGCCGATGGCTACACCTTC	CASSLGPGGADGYTF
TRBV7-9	-	15	TRBJ2-5	-	TGTGCCAGCAGCCCGGGGGGGACAGTTCAAGAGACCCAGTACTTC	CASSPGGTVQETQYF
TRBV7-9	-	13	TRBJ1-2	-	TGTGCCAGCAGCCCCTCTGACACATATGGCTACACCTTC	CASSPSDTYGYTF
TRBV4-1	TRBD1	13	TRBJ1-2	few	TGCGCCAGCAGAAGGACAGGTAATGATGGCTACACCTTC	CASRRTGNDGYTF
TRBV4-2	TRBD2	16	TRBJ2-5	-	TGTGCCAGCAGCCGGGGACTAGCGGGAGCCCAAGAGACCCAGTACTTC	CASSRGLAGAQETQYF
TRBV28	-	12	TRBJ2-3	-	TGTGCCAGCAGTTCCCCGACGGATACGCAGTATTTT	CASSSPTDTQYF
TRBV30	-	11	TRBJ2-1	once	TGTGCCTGGGCGACCTACAATGAGCAGTTCTTC	CAWATYNEQFF
TRBV6-5	-	12	TRBJ1-1	-	TGTGCCAGCAGTCGAGACAGGCTTGAAGCTTTCTTT	CASSRDRLEAFF